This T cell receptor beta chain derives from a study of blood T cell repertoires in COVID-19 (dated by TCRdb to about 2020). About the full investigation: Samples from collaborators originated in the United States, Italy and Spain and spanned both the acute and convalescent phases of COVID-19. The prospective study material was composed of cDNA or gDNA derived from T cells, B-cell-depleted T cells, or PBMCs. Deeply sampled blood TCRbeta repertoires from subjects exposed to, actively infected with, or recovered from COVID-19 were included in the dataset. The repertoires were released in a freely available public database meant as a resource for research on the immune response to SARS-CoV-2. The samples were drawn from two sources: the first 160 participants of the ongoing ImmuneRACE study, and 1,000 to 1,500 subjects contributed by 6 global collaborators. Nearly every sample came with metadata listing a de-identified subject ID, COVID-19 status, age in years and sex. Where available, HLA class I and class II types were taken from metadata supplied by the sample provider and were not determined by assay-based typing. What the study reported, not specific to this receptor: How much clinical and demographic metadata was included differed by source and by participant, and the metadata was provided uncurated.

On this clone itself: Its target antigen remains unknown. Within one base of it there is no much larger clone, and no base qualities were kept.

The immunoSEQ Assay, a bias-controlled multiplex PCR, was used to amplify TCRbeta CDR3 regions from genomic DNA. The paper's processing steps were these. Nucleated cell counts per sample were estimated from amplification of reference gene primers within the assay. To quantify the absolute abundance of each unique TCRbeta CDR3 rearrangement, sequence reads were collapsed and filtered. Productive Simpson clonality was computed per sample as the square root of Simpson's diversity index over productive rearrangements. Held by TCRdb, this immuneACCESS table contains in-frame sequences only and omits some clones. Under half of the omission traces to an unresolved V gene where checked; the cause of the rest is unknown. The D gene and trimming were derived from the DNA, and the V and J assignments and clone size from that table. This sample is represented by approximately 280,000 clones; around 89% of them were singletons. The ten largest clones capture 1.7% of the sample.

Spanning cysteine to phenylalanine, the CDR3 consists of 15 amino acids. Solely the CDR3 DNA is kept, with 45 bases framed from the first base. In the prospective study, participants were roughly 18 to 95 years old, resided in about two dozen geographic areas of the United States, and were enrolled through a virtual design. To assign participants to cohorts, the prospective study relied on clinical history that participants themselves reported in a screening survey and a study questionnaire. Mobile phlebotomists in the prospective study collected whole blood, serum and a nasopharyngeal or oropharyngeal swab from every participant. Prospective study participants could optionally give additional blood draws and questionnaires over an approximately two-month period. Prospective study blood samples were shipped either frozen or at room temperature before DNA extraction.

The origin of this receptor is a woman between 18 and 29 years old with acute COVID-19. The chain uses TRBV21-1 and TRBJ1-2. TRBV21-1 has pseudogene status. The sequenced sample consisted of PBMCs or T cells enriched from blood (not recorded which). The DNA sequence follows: TGTGCCAGCAGCAAAGTATCGCCTGCGAACTATGGCTACACCTTC. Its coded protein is CASSKVSPANYGYTF.